These 28 T cell receptor beta chains share one sample of origin, sequenced in a study of shared clonotypes between healthy human individuals. TCRdb keeps only in-frame clones here, not all; method: immunoSEQ multiplex PCR. In the table there are some 200,000 clones, over 60% of which are singletons. Sample: memory CD4+ T cells sorted from blood. Sample subset: CD45RA-negative fraction. The receptors come from a man aged 25 to 40 in good health.

The chain couples TRBV29-1 to TRBJ1-1, with D perhaps TRBD1 (6 bases). Germline V lookup: CDR1 SQVTM, CDR2 ANQGSEA. Trimming pared 7 bases from V and 7 bases from J, leaving 19 bases between. The CDR3 consists of 13 residues. CDR3 sequence: CSARRGGEGEAFF. The CDR3 bases are TGCAGCGCCCGAAGGGGGGGGGAGGGTGAAGCTTTCTTT.

This clone was seen a single time. CDR3 sequence reads: CASSESGPISAFF. Here the CDR3 DNA reads TGCGCCAGCAGTGAGTCGGGGCCCATATCAGCTTTCTTT. V usage is TRBV10-1 and J usage is TRBJ1-1, with D maybe TRBD1 (5 bases). Trimming removed 0 bases at V and 10 bases at J, with 12 bases between. The CDR3 contains 13 residues. Germline assignment: CDR1 WNHNN and CDR2 SYGVQD (reference sequence).

The rearrangement joins TRBV18 to TRBJ1-4; 8 bases map to TRBD1. CDR1 and CDR2 from the germline V gene are KGHSH and LQKENI. The CDR3 extends over 14 amino acids. J gave up 5 bases and V 2 bases, and 1 base lay outside the gene matches. DNA of the CDR3: TGTGCCAGCTCACCATGGACAGGGAATGAAAAACTGTTTTTT. Translation: CASSPWTGNEKLFF.

This clone occurred a few times. The chain couples TRBV5-1 to TRBJ2-1; no firm D call. Germline V gene data show CDR1 as SGHRS and CDR2 as YFSETQ. With 2 bases removed from V and 8 bases from J, the gap between germline ends came to 14 bases. The CDR3 sequence is 14 residues long. The CDR3 here is CASSFLNFVDEQFF. In nucleotides, the CDR3 is TGCGCCAGCAGCTTTCTGAATTTCGTGGATGAGCAGTTCTTC.

The gene calls are TRBV2 and TRBJ1-2; D may be TRBD1 (5 bases). This CDR3 contains 16 residues. The V end lost 7 bases, the J end lost 2 bases, and 20 bases lay between the germline ends. Germline V gene data show CDR1 as SNHLY and CDR2 as FYNNEI. The CDR3, as DNA: TGTGCCAGCACCCAGGGACGGACACCGGGAAACTATGGCTACACCTTC. Protein product: CASTQGRTPGNYGYTF.

This clone was detected ten times or more. The chain joins TRBV28 to TRBJ2-7; D might be TRBD1 (6 bases). Trimming took off 7 bases at V and 6 bases at J, with 22 bases between the two ends. Per the germline V gene, CDR1 is MDHEN and CDR2 is SYDVKM. The CDR3 runs 15 residues. CDR3 in DNA: TGTGCCAGCACTCCTAGGGGCAGGGGCCTGAGCGAGCAGTACTTC. It codes for CASTPRGRGLSEQYF.

This clone was picked up a small number of times. This CDR3 reads CASSPGFSGRGSYNEQFF. The CDR3 nucleotides are TGTGCCAGCAGCCCCGGCTTTAGCGGGAGAGGCTCCTACAATGAGCAGTTCTTC. V is TRBV5-4 and J is TRBJ2-1; 9 bases align to TRBD2. J was trimmed by 0 bases and V by 4 bases; bases with no gene match: 11. Germline CDR1 reads SGHNT; CDR2 reads YYREEE (reference sequence). The length of the CDR3 is 18 residues.

This clone has a single count. The chain carries TRBV28 and TRBJ2-7; D is undetermined. V dropped 5 bases and J dropped 4 bases, with 6 bases sitting between them. This CDR3 region has 11 residues. CDR1 and CDR2 (germline): MDHEN, SYDVKM. The CDR3: CASSDKYEQYF. Written as DNA, the CDR3 is TGTGCCAGCAGTGACAAGTACGAGCAGTACTTC.

The chain combines TRBV28 with TRBJ1-2; D is uncertain. Trimming removed 3 bases from V and 4 bases from J, with 3 bases in between. The CDR3 is 11 amino acids. Germline values: CDR1 MDHEN, CDR2 SYDVKM. CDR3 in DNA: TGTGCCAGCAGTTTCGGCTATGGCTACACCTTC. It is translated as CASSFGYGYTF.

This chain links TRBV10-2 with TRBJ1-5; no reliable D call. CDR3 length: 12 residues. Germline CDR1 is WSHSY and CDR2 is SAAADI. The V gene lost 6 bases and the J gene lost 9 bases, with 12 bases spanning the gap. As DNA, the CDR3 is TGCGCCAGCAGCGATCTTCTTGCGCCCCAGCATTTT. Encoded protein: CASSDLLAPQHF.

A few counts support this clone. The CDR3 protein is CASSTQGLGNQPQHF. The CDR3, as DNA: TGTGCCAGCAGCACACAGGGATTAGGGAATCAGCCCCAGCATTTT. The genes are TRBV7-8 and TRBJ1-5; D may be TRBD1 (6 bases). The length of the CDR3 is 15 residues. Germline V gene data show CDR1 as SGHVS and CDR2 as FQNEAQ. V was clipped by 5 bases and J by 4 bases, with 15 bases between them.

The chain carries TRBV4-1 and TRBJ2-5, with a tentative D call TRBD1 (6 bases). V shed 3 bases and J shed 4 bases, with 15 bases lying between them. Germline-derived CDR1 and CDR2 are MGHRA and YSYEKL. The length of the CDR3 is 15 residues. The CDR3 reads CASSQSGTTGETQYF. CDR3 nucleotides: TGCGCCAGCAGCCAGTCCGGGACAACAGGAGAGACCCAGTACTTC.

This clone was observed a single time. This chain joins TRBV6-5 and TRBJ2-1; possible D gene TRBD1, 6 bases. Germline lookup yields CDR1 MNHEY and CDR2 SVGAGI. Trimming removed 7 bases at V and 5 bases at J, with 15 bases between. The CDR3 is 14 amino acids. CDR3 region: CASNDRFGDNEQFF. The DNA for the CDR3 is TGTGCCAGCAACGACAGGTTTGGGGACAATGAGCAGTTCTTC.

The chain joins TRBV29-1 to TRBJ1-1; D gene uncertain. Between the trimmed V and J ends, which lost 0 bases and 1 base, there was a span of 12 bases. Germline V gene data show CDR1 as SQVTM and CDR2 as ANQGSEA. The CDR3 consists of 15 residues. The CDR3 here is CSVEDRHRGNTEAFF. The CDR3 coding sequence is TGCAGCGTTGAAGACCGGCACCGGGGGAACACTGAAGCTTTCTTT.

The genes are TRBV10-3 and TRBJ2-1, with D perhaps given as TRBD1 or TRBD2 (6 bases each). The CDR3 totals 14 residues. From germline, CDR1 is ENHRY and CDR2 SYGVKD. V shed 7 bases and J shed 1 base, with 11 bases lying between them. CDR3 loop: CAIMRDTSYNEQFF. DNA for the CDR3: TGTGCCATCATGCGGGACACATCCTACAATGAGCAGTTCTTC.

A few counts support this clone. The chain combines TRBV11-3 with TRBJ1-1; D is undetermined. The CDR3 loop spans 13 amino acids. CDR1 is SGHNT and CDR2 is YENEEA in the germline V gene. Trimming pared 1 base from V and 4 bases from J, leaving 7 bases between. CDR3 sequence reads: CASSLAVGTEAFF. The DNA for the CDR3 is TGTGCCAGCAGCTTAGCGGTCGGCACTGAAGCTTTCTTT.

This clone was seen repeatedly, ten times or more. The V call is TRBV10-3, the J call TRBJ2-3, with 11 bases aligning to TRBD2. The CDR3 extends over 15 amino acids. In germline, CDR1 is ENHRY, CDR2 SYGVKD. The ends lost 9 bases at V and 5 bases at J; junction bases unmatched: 10. The CDR3 region has the DNA TGTGCCATAACGGGCGTAGCGGGAGGGGTAGATACGCAGTATTTT. Translated, it gives CAITGVAGGVDTQYF.

The CDR3 loop reads CAWSHGTRDEQYF. In nucleotides, the CDR3 is TGTGCCTGGAGTCACGGTACTAGGGACGAGCAGTACTTC. This sequence joins TRBV30 and TRBJ2-7; TRBD2 might be the D (5 bases). Germline V CDR1 and CDR2: GTSNPN, SVGIG (reference sequence). The CDR3 is made up of 13 amino acids. V gave up 2 bases and J gave up 5 bases, with 13 bases separating them.

This chain links TRBV5-8 with TRBJ2-5, with D unresolved. Germline V gene lookup returns CDR1 SGHTS and CDR2 YDEGEE. The V gene lost 3 bases and the J gene lost 2 bases, with 14 bases spanning the gap. CDR3 length: 15 amino acids. CDR3 in DNA: TGTGCCAGCAGCTCCGAGGTGGGCAGACAAGAGACCCAGTACTTC. It specifies CASSSEVGRQETQYF.

The CDR3: CASSPSSGNRNEQFF. CDR3 nucleotides: TGTGCCAGTAGTCCCTCTAGCGGGAATAGAAATGAGCAGTTCTTC. The gene calls are TRBV19 and TRBJ2-1; 9 nucleotides align to TRBD2. CDR1 LNHDA and CDR2 SQIVND come from the germline V gene (reference sequence). The CDR3 sequence is 15 residues long. The V and J ends lost 5 bases and 7 bases, in that order; junction bases with no gene match: 9.

V is TRBV18 and J is TRBJ2-3; TRBD2 matches 9 bases. The CDR3 totals 15 residues. Unmatched junction bases numbered 2, after V lost 2 bases and J lost 2 bases. Germline V gene data show CDR1 as KGHSH and CDR2 as LQKENI. The CDR3 sequence is CASSPSGGTTDTQYF. In nucleotides, the CDR3 is TGTGCCAGCTCACCAAGCGGGGGGACCACAGATACGCAGTATTTT.

V and J are TRBV19 and TRBJ1-2, with 10 bases aligning to TRBD1. The V gene end was trimmed by 5 bases and the J gene end by 5 bases; junction bases not matched to a gene: 8. The CDR3 has 15 residues. CDR1 is LNHDA, CDR2 SQIVND, per germline (reference sequence). The CDR3 loop reads CASSARDRGIYGYTF. CDR3 sequence (DNA): TGTGCCAGTAGTGCCCGGGACAGGGGTATTTATGGCTACACCTTC.

This sequence joins TRBV7-2 and TRBJ2-7; D is perhaps TRBD2 (6 bases). V gave up 2 bases and J gave up 2 bases, with 13 bases separating them. The CDR3 consists of 15 residues. CDR1 SGHTA and CDR2 FQGNSA come from the germline V gene. The CDR3 sequence is CASSLWAGPTYEQYF. The CDR3 DNA follows: TGTGCCAGCAGCTTATGGGCGGGACCGACCTACGAGCAGTACTTC.

The gene calls are TRBV6-5 and TRBJ1-5; D uncertain. The V end lost 2 bases, the J end lost 6 bases, and 5 bases lay between the germline ends. The CDR3 is 12 amino acids. Germline V gene data show CDR1 as MNHEY and CDR2 as SVGAGI. CDR3: CASSYRVQPQHF. The CDR3 DNA reads as TGTGCCAGCAGTTACAGGGTTCAGCCCCAGCATTTT.

This clone was detected only a few times. This rearrangement joins TRBV5-6 to TRBJ1-2; no reliable D call. Germline CDR1 and CDR2: SGHDT and YYEEEE. The CDR3 loop spans 12 amino acids. V lost 4 bases, J lost 7 bases, and 11 bases lay in between. The DNA of the CDR3 is TGTGCCAGCAGCCTGCTGACAAGTGGCTACACCTTC. It translates to CASSLLTSGYTF. The full variable domain, rest sourced from reference TRBV5-6 and TRBJ1-2, is DAGVTQSPTHLIKTRGQQVTLRCSPKSGHDTVSWYQQALGQGPQFIFQYYEEEERQRGNFPDRFSGHQFPNYSSELNVNALLLGDSALYLCASSLLTSGYTFGSGTRLTVV.

This sequence joins TRBV28 and TRBJ1-5; maybe TRBD1 (5 bases). This CDR3 spans 15 amino acids. Germline lookup yields CDR1 MDHEN and CDR2 SYDVKM. V lost 6 bases, J lost 4 bases, and 16 bases lay in between. The CDR3 is CASSDRRGENQPQHF. The CDR3 DNA sequence: TGTGCCAGCAGCGACAGAAGGGGCGAAAATCAGCCCCAGCATTTT.

The chain links TRBV29-1 to TRBJ2-3, with D unclear. CDR1 is SQVTM, CDR2 ANQGSEA, per germline. This CDR3 contains 18 residues. V lost 1 base and J lost 0, with 20 bases in between. The CDR3 DNA sequence: TGCAGCGTTGAAGTTCATGACCGATTGAATACTAGCACAGATACGCAGTATTTT. As protein: CSVEVHDRLNTSTDTQYF.

The chain couples TRBV7-9 to TRBJ2-1, with TRBD2 matching 9 bases. The germline CDR1 and CDR2 sequences are SEHNR and FQNEAQ (reference sequence). The CDR3 runs 16 residues. V was clipped by 3 bases and J by 5 bases; unmatched bases: 8. CDR3 amino acids: CASSFAGASGNNEQFF. CDR3 nucleotides: TGTGCCAGCAGCTTTGCAGGGGCTAGCGGGAACAATGAGCAGTTCTTC.